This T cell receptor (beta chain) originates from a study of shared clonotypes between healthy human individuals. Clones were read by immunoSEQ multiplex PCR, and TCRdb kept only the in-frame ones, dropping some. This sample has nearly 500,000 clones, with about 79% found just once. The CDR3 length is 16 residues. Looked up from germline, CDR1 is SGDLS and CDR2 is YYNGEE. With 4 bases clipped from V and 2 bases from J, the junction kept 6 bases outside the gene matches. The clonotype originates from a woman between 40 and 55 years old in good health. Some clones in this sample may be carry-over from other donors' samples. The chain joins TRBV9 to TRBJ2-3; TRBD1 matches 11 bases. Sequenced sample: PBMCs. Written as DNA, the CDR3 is TGTGCCAGCAGCCCACGGACAGGGGGCGTCACAGATACGCAGTATTTT. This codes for CASSPRTGGVTDTQYF. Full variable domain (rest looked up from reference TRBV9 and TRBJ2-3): DSGVTQTPKHLITATGQRVTLRCSPRSGDLSVYWYQQSLDQGLQFLIQYYNGEERAKGNILERFSAQQFPDLHSELNLSSLELGDSALYFCASSPRTGGVTDTQYFGPGTRLTVL.